This T cell receptor (beta chain) was obtained from a study of T cell responses to AZD1222 COVID-19 vaccine. This clone was seen only a few times. Profiling relied on immunoSEQ multiplex PCR, and the TCRdb table lists in-frame clones only, not all of them. The profile shows approximately 170,000 clones, roughly 92% of them singletons. Trimming cost V 4 bases and J 0 bases, with 10 bases left between them. In germline, CDR1 is SGHKS, CDR2 YYEKEE (reference sequence). This CDR3 is built from 15 residues. The source of this sequence is an adult in good health. J is TRBJ2-2 and V is TRBV5-5; possible D gene TRBD1, 6 bases. The input for sequencing was peripheral blood, taken on day 0 of AZD1222 vaccination. CDR3 sequence: CASSRGGPNTGELFF. Here the CDR3 DNA reads TGTGCCAGCAGCCGTGGGGGCCCGAACACCGGGGAGCTGTTTTTT.